The next 30 T cell receptor beta chains were all read from a single sample in a study of vaccination effects on CD4 cells after COVID-19. Profiling relied on immunoSEQ multiplex PCR, and the TCRdb table lists in-frame clones only, not all of them. The table has some 70,000 clones, under 90% seen once. For these receptors, no antigen is known. Antigen-specific CD4+ T cell clonotypes were called by their expansion after viral peptide-pool culture in ViraFEST. Isolation of CD4+ T cells took place after around 10 days of culture. Vaccine recipients, nucleocapsid antibody negative, had no prior SARS-CoV-2 infection. The input for sequencing was CD4+ T cells from PBMCs cultured with SARS-CoV-2 spike peptides, taken before COVID-19 vaccination. Receptors were obtained from a human donor who received a COVID-19 vaccine.

This clone has only a few counts. CDR3 nucleotide sequence: TGTGCCAGCAGTCGGCGACAGGGAGACGAGCAGTACGTC. Its translation is CASSRRQGDEQYV. The chain uses TRBV6-5 and TRBJ2-7; 7 nucleotides match TRBD1. The germline V gene encodes CDR1 MNHEY and CDR2 SVGAGI. Trimming cost V 5 bases and J 5 bases; bases outside gene matches: 6. CDR3 length: 13 amino acids.

This rearrangement joins TRBV7-3 to TRBJ2-1, with TRBD2 matching 11 bases. V lost 3 bases and J lost 9; bases outside the gene matches: 4. The CDR3 totals 14 residues. Germline lookup yields CDR1 SGHTA and CDR2 FQGTGA. DNA for the CDR3: TGTGCCAGCAGCTTTAGCGGGGGGGCGAGTGAGCAGTTCTTC. Protein product: CASSFSGGASEQFF.

The chain links TRBV7-9 to TRBJ2-2; D tentatively fits TRBD1 or TRBD2 (5 bases each). The germline gives CDR1 SEHNR, CDR2 FQNEAQ (reference sequence). The V end was cut by 1 base, the J end by 5 bases, with 8 bases between. CDR3 size: 14 residues. CDR3 bases: TGTGCCAGCAGCTTAGTTGGGGGAACCGGGGAGCTGTTTTTT. This translates into CASSLVGGTGELFF.

This clone was picked up a small number of times. V gene TRBV5-1 combines with J gene TRBJ2-2; the D is unclear. CDR3 length: 13 amino acids. V dropped 0 bases and J dropped 5 bases, with 5 bases sitting between them. In germline, CDR1 is SGHRS, CDR2 YFSETQ. In DNA, the CDR3 is TGCGCCAGCAGCTTGGGTTCTACCGGGGAGCTGTTTTTT. Residues: CASSLGSTGELFF.

This chain joins TRBV13 and TRBJ1-1; D is unclear. There are 16 residues in the CDR3. The V gene's germline CDR1 is PRHDT and CDR2 FYEKMQ (reference sequence). V was shortened by 2 bases and J by 1 base, with 14 bases between the two germline ends. The DNA of the CDR3 is TGTGCCAGCAGCTTAAGGGTTTTGGGGAAGAACACTGAAGCTTTCTTT. Translating it yields CASSLRVLGKNTEAFF.

The chain joins TRBV2 to TRBJ2-4; 7 positions match TRBD1. Germline V gene sequence: CDR1 SNHLY, CDR2 FYNNEI. J gave up 0 bases and V 7 bases, and 6 bases lay outside the gene matches. CDR3 length: 15 residues. For the CDR3, the DNA is TGTGCCAGCACCGGGACAGCAGAAGCCAAAAACATTCAGTACTTC. Amino acid sequence: CASTGTAEAKNIQYF.

This chain links TRBV7-2 with TRBJ2-5; TRBD2 agrees at 9 bases. The germline CDR1 and CDR2 sequences are SGHTA and FQGNSA. The CDR3 totals 16 residues. The junction had 8 bases not matched to a gene; V was cut back by 1 base and J by 5 bases. CDR3 bases: TGTGCCAGCAGCTTAGTCGGCGGGGGGGCCACTGAGACCCAGTACTTC. Translating it yields CASSLVGGGATETQYF.

This clone showed up just a few times. The V call is TRBV30, the J call TRBJ2-5; 7 bases align to TRBD1. With 4 bases clipped from V and 2 bases from J, the junction kept 10 bases outside the gene matches. The CDR3 sequence is 15 residues long. Germline V CDR1 and CDR2: GTSNPN, SVGIG (reference sequence). This CDR3 reads CAWTGGLRKQETQYF. CDR3 coding DNA: TGTGCCTGGACAGGGGGTTTACGGAAACAAGAGACCCAGTACTTC.

This rearrangement joins TRBV5-1 to TRBJ1-1; D unresolved. V lost 1 base, J lost 3 bases, and 10 bases lay in between. The CDR3 is made up of 14 amino acids. Per the germline V gene, CDR1 is SGHRS and CDR2 is YFSETQ. The CDR3 sequence: CASSLSGGDTEAFF. The CDR3 nucleotides read TGCGCCAGCAGCTTGTCTGGAGGCGACACTGAAGCTTTCTTT. The full variable domain, its missing parts supplied by reference TRBV5-1 and TRBJ1-1, is KAGVTQTPRYLIKTRGQQVTLSCSPISGHRSVSWYQQTPGQGLQFLFEYFSETQRNKGNFPGRFSGRQFSNSRSEMNVSTLELGDSALYLCASSLSGGDTEAFFGQGTRLTVV.

V gene TRBV1 combines with J gene TRBJ2-1; no DNA check was done on the table's D call, TRBD2. TRBV1 is designated a pseudogene. The CDR3 extends over 16 amino acids. The CDR3 nucleotides read TGCACCAGCACTACGATCGACCCAGCGGGGAACAATGAGCAGTTCTTC. Translated: CTSTTIDPAGNNEQFF.

CDR3 DNA sequence: TGTGCCAGCAGCGTAAACGCCGCGAACACCGGGGAGCTGTTTTTT. Translated: CASSVNAANTGELFF. The chain couples TRBV11-2 to TRBJ2-2; unclear D gene. This CDR3 region has 15 residues. The V gene's germline CDR1 is SGHAT and CDR2 FQNNGV. Trimming removed 5 bases at V and 0 bases at J, with 10 bases between.

The V and J genes are TRBV7-3 and TRBJ1-6; a possible D gene is TRBD1 (6 bases). CDR3 length: 18 amino acids. Germline V gives CDR1 SGHTA, CDR2 FQGTGA. Between the trimmed V and J ends, which lost 3 bases and 4 bases, there was a span of 19 bases. CDR3 bases: TGTGCCAGCAGCTTTGGGGATACAGGGCAATCTTATAATTCACCCCTCCACTTT. Residues: CASSFGDTGQSYNSPLHF. Based on the CDR3 plus reference TRBV7-3 and TRBJ1-6, the full variable domain is GAGVSQTPSNKVTEKGKYVELRCDPISGHTALYWYRQSLGQGPEFLIYFQGTGAADDSGLPNDRFFAVRPEGSVSTLKIQRTERGDSAVYLCASSFGDTGQSYNSPLHFGNGTRLTVT.

The rearrangement uses TRBV28 and TRBJ1-5; D not certain. From germline, CDR1 is MDHEN and CDR2 SYDVKM. Trimming left V 5 bases short and J 2 bases short, with 19 bases between. This CDR3 has 17 amino acids. The CDR3 sequence is CASSPPHYKGGNQPQHF. CDR3 bases: TGTGCCAGCAGTCCGCCCCATTACAAGGGCGGCAATCAGCCCCAGCATTTT.

The chain has TRBV28 and TRBJ1-1; the D gene is possibly TRBD1 (6 bases). The V end was cut by 6 bases, the J end by 0 bases, with 14 bases between. Germline CDR1 reads MDHEN; CDR2 reads SYDVKM. This CDR3 contains 15 residues. CDR3 residues: CASSLTGFLNTEAFF. The CDR3 nucleotides read TGTGCCAGCAGCCTCACAGGGTTCCTGAACACTGAAGCTTTCTTT. Full variable domain (rest looked up from reference TRBV28 and TRBJ1-1): DVKVTQSSRYLVKRTGEKVFLECVQDMDHENMFWYRQDPGLGLRLIYFSYDVKMKEKGDIPEGYSVSREKKERFSLILESASTNQTSMYLCASSLTGFLNTEAFFGQGTRLTVV.

The genes are TRBV18 and TRBJ2-5; D ambiguous. Germline V gene data show CDR1 as KGHSH and CDR2 as LQKENI. This CDR3 contains 14 residues. Trimming took 0 bases from V and 7 from J, leaving 12 bases between them. The CDR3 DNA is TGTGCCAGCTCACCACCGAATGGCGAGAGGACCCAGTACTTC. It translates to CASSPPNGERTQYF.

The chain links TRBV12-5 to TRBJ2-5; a possible D gene is TRBD2 (5 bases). CDR1 and CDR2 (germline): LGHNT, FRNRAP. The CDR3 is 14 residues long. V lost 6 bases and J lost 1, with 12 bases in between. CDR3 nucleotide sequence: TGTGCTAGTGGCCCCGGGATGCCCCAAGAGACCCAGTACTTC. It yields the protein CASGPGMPQETQYF. Complete variable domain (other parts from reference TRBV12-5 and TRBJ2-5): DARVTQTPRHKVTEMGQEVTMRCQPILGHNTVFWYRQTMMQGLELLAYFRNRAPLDDSGMPKDRFSAEMPDATLATLKIQPSEPRDSAVYFCASGPGMPQETQYFGPGTRLLVL.

For the CDR3, the DNA is TGTGCCAGCAGCTTCCAGCGGGGGGGTTACAATGAGCAGTTCTTC. It codes for CASSFQRGGYNEQFF. The chain links TRBV11-2 to TRBJ2-1; 10 bases match TRBD2. The CDR3 sequence is 15 residues long. Trimming at V came to 3 bases and at J to 4 bases, leaving 3 bases not matched to a gene. CDR1 is SGHAT and CDR2 is FQNNGV in the germline V gene.

This sequence joins TRBV5-1 and TRBJ2-2; D is possibly TRBD2 (6 bases). The V end lost 4 bases, the J end lost 0 bases, and 13 bases lay between the germline ends. Germline V gives CDR1 SGHRS, CDR2 YFSETQ. This CDR3 is 16 amino acids long. CDR3 sequence: CASSPLWGANTGELFF. The CDR3 DNA sequence: TGCGCCAGCAGCCCTCTCTGGGGGGCGAACACCGGGGAGCTGTTTTTT.

This clone has only a few counts. The chain couples TRBV5-6 to TRBJ1-2, with D hard to call. CDR1 and CDR2 from the germline V gene are SGHDT and YYEEEE. The CDR3 spans 14 residues. Trimming left V 6 bases short and J 7 bases short, with 19 bases between. The CDR3 nucleotides read TGTGCCAGCAAGGAGGGCGAGCATCCTAGTGGCTACACCTTC. Translation: CASKEGEHPSGYTF.

This chain uses TRBV7-3 with TRBJ1-2, with 11 bases lining up with TRBD1. V lost 2 bases, J lost 10 bases, and 6 bases stayed unmatched. CDR1 is SGHTA and CDR2 is FQGTGA in the germline V gene. The CDR3 length is 14 residues. The DNA of the CDR3 is TGTGCCAGCAGCTTATCCGGACAGGGGGCAGCCTACACCTTC. Encoded protein: CASSLSGQGAAYTF.

The V gene is TRBV9, the J gene TRBJ2-5; D may be TRBD1 (6 bases). Germline lookup yields CDR1 SGDLS and CDR2 YYNGEE. Trimming removed 1 base at V and 5 bases at J, with 12 bases between. This CDR3 is built from 14 residues. The CDR3 DNA is TGTGCCAGCAGCGTAACTACAGGGTCCGAGACCCAGTACTTC. Residues: CASSVTTGSETQYF.

The V call is TRBV19, the J call TRBJ2-2; 8 bases line up with TRBD2. CDR3 length equals 18 residues. Germline lookup yields CDR1 LNHDA and CDR2 SQIVND (reference sequence). Trimming at V came to 7 bases and at J to 5 bases, leaving 18 bases not matched to a gene. As DNA, the CDR3 is TGTGCCAGTACCCGAGGTCCCTCCGGGACTAGTGATACCGGGGAGCTGTTTTTT. It translates to CASTRGPSGTSDTGELFF.

The chain is built from TRBV6-5 and TRBJ1-1; D unresolved. Trimming took 2 bases from V and 5 from J, leaving 15 bases between them. The CDR3 loop spans 15 amino acids. Germline CDR1 is MNHEY and CDR2 is SVGAGI. CDR3 residues: CASSYTGWGGTEAFF. For the CDR3, the DNA is TGTGCCAGCAGTTACACCGGCTGGGGAGGTACTGAAGCTTTCTTT.

CDR3 DNA: TGTGCCAGCAGCTTGGGACTTACAAACAATTCACCCCTCCACTTT. This gives the protein CASSLGLTNNSPLHF. J is TRBJ1-6 and V is TRBV5-6, with no clear D. V was pared by 0 bases and J by 7 bases, with 11 bases between. CDR3 size: 15 residues. Germline V lookup: CDR1 SGHDT, CDR2 YYEEEE.

The V gene is TRBV28, the J gene TRBJ1-6; a possible D gene is TRBD1 (6 bases). Germline-derived CDR1 and CDR2 are MDHEN and SYDVKM. The CDR3 sequence is 13 residues long. Trimming pared 8 bases from V and 10 bases from J, leaving 15 bases between. The CDR3 sequence: CASRTGLESPLHF. CDR3 nucleotide sequence: TGTGCCAGCCGTACAGGGTTAGAATCACCCCTCCACTTT.

Here the CDR3 DNA reads TGTGCCAGTAGTATAGAAGGGGACAGCTTCTTACCCAATCAGCCCCAGCATTTT. Protein sequence: CASSIEGDSFLPNQPQHF. The genes are TRBV19 and TRBJ1-5, with 7 bases aligning to TRBD1. CDR1 is LNHDA, CDR2 SQIVND, per germline (reference sequence). The CDR3 spans 18 residues. Unmatched junction bases numbered 11, after V lost 0 bases and J lost 3 bases.

The genes are TRBV10-3 and TRBJ1-4; D gene unclear. The CDR3 length is 10 residues. Trimming pared 10 bases from V and 4 bases from J, leaving 4 bases between. Germline CDR1 is ENHRY and CDR2 is SYGVKD. CDR3 protein: CATYNEKLFF. As DNA, the CDR3 is TGTGCCACTTATAATGAAAAACTGTTTTTT.

The chain couples TRBV11-2 to TRBJ2-1; D unresolved. V lost 1 base and J 8 bases, leaving 12 bases between the germline ends. The CDR3 spans 14 residues. Germline-derived CDR1 and CDR2 are SGHAT and FQNNGV. The chain's CDR3 is CASSLGLVSDEQFF. CDR3 DNA sequence: TGTGCCAGCAGCTTAGGACTGGTCTCCGATGAGCAGTTCTTC.

This CDR3 is CASSERSGGVNEQFF. The CDR3 DNA sequence: TGTGCCAGCAGTGAAAGATCTGGGGGAGTCAATGAGCAGTTCTTC. The chain couples TRBV2 to TRBJ2-1; possibly TRBD1 or TRBD2 for D (5 bases each). The CDR3 consists of 15 residues. Trimming stripped 2 bases from V and 6 bases from J, with 14 bases between. Germline CDR1 SNHLY, CDR2 FYNNEI.

J is TRBJ1-2 and V is TRBV5-1, with TRBD1 matching 8 bases. V was clipped by 4 bases and J by 4 bases; unmatched bases: 6. This CDR3 region has 14 residues. The germline gives CDR1 SGHRS, CDR2 YFSETQ. Here the CDR3 reads CASSIPGQAYGYTF. The CDR3, as DNA: TGCGCCAGCAGCATACCGGGACAGGCCTATGGCTACACCTTC.